Listed here is a single TCR beta chain. CDR1 is MGHRA, CDR2 YSYEKL, per germline. The CDR3 consists of 14 residues. Germline trimming cut 4 bases from V and 8 bases from J; bases unmatched to any gene: 10. These data belong to a study of blood T cell repertoires in COVID-19. Overall study context: Sample material is recorded as cDNA or gDNA derived from T cells, B-cell-depleted T cells, or PBMCs.

Original data processing: Using reference gene primer amplification, nucleated cell counts were estimated. Clones were read by immunoSEQ multiplex PCR, and TCRdb kept only the in-frame ones, dropping some. Clone size and V and J calls were adopted from that table, with D and trimming inferred from the DNA. The repertoire includes about 380,000 clones, about 85% of them detected once, and roughly 3.9% sits in the top ten. The sequence came from a woman aged 18-29 years with acute or convalescent COVID-19. Sequenced: peripheral blood. V gene TRBV4-1 combines with J gene TRBJ1-2, with 7 bases aligning to TRBD1. The CDR3, as DNA: TGCGCCAGCAGCCGCACAGGGGCTCTATCCGGCTACACCTTC. Its protein is CASSRTGALSGYTF.